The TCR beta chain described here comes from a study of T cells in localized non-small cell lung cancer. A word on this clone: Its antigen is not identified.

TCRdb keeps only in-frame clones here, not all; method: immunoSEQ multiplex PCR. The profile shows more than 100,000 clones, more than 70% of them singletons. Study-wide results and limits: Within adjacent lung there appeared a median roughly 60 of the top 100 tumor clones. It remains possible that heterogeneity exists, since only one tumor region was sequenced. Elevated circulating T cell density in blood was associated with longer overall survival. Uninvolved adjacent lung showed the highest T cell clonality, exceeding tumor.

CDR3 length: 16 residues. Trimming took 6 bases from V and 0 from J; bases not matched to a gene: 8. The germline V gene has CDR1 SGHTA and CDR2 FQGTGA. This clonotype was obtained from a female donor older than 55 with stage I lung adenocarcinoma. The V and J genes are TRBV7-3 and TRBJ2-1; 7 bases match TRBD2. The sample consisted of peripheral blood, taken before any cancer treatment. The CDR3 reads CASSFSGASSYNEQFF. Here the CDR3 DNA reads TGTGCCAGCAGTTTCAGCGGGGCCAGCTCCTACAATGAGCAGTTCTTC.